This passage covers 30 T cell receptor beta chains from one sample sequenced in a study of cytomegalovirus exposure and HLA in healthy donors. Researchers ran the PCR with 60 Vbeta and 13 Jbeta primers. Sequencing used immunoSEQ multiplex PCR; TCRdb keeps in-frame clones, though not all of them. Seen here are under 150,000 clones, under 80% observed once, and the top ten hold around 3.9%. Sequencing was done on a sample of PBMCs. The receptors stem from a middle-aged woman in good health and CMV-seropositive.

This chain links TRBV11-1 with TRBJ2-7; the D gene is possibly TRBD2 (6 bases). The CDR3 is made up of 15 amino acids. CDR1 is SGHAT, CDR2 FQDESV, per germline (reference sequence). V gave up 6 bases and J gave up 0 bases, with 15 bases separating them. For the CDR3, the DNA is TGTGCCAGCAGGCCCGGGACTGGAAGCTCCTACGAGCAGTACTTC. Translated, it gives CASRPGTGSSYEQYF.

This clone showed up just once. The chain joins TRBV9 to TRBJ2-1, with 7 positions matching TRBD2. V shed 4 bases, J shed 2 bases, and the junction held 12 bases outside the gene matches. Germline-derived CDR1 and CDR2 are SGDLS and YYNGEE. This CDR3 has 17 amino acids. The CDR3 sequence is CASSPPALTSPYNEQFF. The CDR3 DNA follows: TGTGCCAGCAGCCCCCCAGCGTTGACTAGCCCCTACAATGAGCAGTTCTTC.

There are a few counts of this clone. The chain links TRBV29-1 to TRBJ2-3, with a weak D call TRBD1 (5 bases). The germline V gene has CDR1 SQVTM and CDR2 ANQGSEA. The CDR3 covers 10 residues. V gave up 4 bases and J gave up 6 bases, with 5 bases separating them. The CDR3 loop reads CSVGGDTQYF. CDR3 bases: TGCAGCGTTGGGGGCGATACGCAGTATTTT.

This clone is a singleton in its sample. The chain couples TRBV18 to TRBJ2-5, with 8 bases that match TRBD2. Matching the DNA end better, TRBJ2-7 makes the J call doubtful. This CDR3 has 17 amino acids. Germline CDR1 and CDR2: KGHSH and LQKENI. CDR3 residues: CASSPISGGTEYYEQYF. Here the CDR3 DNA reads TGTGCCAGCTCACCGATCTCGGGGGGGACCGAGTATTACGAGCAGTACTTC.

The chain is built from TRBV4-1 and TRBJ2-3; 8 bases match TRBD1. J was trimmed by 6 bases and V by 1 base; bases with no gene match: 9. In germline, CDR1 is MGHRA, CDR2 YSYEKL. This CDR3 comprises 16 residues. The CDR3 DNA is TGCGCCAGCAGCCAAGTCTTAAACAGGGGGTCCGATACGCAGTATTTT. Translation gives CASSQVLNRGSDTQYF.

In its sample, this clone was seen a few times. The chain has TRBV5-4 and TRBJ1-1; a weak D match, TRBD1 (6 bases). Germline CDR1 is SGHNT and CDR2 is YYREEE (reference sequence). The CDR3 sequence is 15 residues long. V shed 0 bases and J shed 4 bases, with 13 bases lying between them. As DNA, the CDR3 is TGTGCCAGCAGCTTGGACGGGGGGGCGGCCACTGAAGCTTTCTTT. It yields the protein CASSLDGGAATEAFF.

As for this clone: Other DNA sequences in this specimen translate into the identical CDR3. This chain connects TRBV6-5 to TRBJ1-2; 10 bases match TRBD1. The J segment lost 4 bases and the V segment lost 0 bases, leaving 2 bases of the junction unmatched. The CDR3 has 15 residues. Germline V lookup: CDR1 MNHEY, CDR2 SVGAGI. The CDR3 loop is CASSYSGQGVYGYTF. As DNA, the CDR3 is TGTGCCAGCAGTTACTCCGGACAGGGGGTCTATGGCTACACCTTC.

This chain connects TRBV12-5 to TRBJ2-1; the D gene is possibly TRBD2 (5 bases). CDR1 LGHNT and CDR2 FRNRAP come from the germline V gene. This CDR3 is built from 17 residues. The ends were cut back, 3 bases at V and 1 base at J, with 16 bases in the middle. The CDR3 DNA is TGTGCTAGTGGTTTCCCCTTGGACTCCCAGTCCTACAATGAGCAGTTCTTC. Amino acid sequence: CASGFPLDSQSYNEQFF.

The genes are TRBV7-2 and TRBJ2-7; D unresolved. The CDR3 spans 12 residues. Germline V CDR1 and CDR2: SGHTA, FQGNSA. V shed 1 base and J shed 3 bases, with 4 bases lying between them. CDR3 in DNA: TGTGCCAGCAGCTTAGTCGGCTACGAGCAGTACTTC. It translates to CASSLVGYEQYF.

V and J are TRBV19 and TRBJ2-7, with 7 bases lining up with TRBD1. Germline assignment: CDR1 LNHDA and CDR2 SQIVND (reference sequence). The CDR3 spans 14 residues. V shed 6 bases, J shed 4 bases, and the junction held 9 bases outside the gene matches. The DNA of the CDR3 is TGTGCCAGTAGGACCGGGACAGCCACTTACGAGCAGTACTTC. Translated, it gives CASRTGTATYEQYF. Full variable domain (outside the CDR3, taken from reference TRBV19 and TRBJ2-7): DGGITQSPKYLFRKEGQNVTLSCEQNLNHDAMYWYRQDPGQGLRLIYYSQIVNDFQKGDIAEGYSVSREKKESFPLTVTSAQKNPTAFYLCASRTGTATYEQYFGPGTRLTVT.

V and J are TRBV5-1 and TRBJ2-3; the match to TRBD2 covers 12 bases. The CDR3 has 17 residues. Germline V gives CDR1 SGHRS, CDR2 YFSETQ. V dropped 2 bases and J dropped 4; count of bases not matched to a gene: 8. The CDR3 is CASSLGLAGGPSDTQYF. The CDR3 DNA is TGCGCCAGCAGCTTAGGGCTAGCGGGGGGGCCGTCAGATACGCAGTATTTT.

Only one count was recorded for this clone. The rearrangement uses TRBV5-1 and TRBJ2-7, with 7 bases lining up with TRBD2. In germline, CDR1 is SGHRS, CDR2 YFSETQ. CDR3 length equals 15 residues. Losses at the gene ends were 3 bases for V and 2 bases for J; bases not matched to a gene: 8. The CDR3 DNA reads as TGCGCCAGCAGCTCCCCTTGGCGGGGGACCTACGAGCAGTACTTC. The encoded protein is CASSSPWRGTYEQYF.

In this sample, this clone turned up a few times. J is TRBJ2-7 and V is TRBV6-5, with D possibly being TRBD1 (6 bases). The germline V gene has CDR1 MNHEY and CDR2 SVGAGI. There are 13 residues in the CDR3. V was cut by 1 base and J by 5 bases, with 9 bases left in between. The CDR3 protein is CASSYLGADEQYF. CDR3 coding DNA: TGTGCCAGCAGTTACTTGGGGGCCGACGAGCAGTACTTC.

CDR3 nucleotides: TGTGCCAGCAGAGTCCAGGGGATGCGACAAGAGACCCAGTACTTC. It codes for CASRVQGMRQETQYF. The V call is TRBV6-5, the J call TRBJ2-5, with a possible D match to TRBD1 (6 bases). Germline V gene lookup returns CDR1 MNHEY and CDR2 SVGAGI. The CDR3 extends over 15 amino acids. Trimming shortened V by 6 bases and J by 2 bases, and 16 bases separated the two germline ends.

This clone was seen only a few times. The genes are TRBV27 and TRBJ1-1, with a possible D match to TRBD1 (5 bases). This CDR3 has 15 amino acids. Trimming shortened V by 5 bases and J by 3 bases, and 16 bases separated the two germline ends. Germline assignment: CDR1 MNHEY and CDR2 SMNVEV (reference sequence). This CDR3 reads CASSRIRAGHTEAFF. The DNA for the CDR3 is TGTGCCAGCAGTAGAATTCGGGCAGGGCACACTGAAGCTTTCTTT.

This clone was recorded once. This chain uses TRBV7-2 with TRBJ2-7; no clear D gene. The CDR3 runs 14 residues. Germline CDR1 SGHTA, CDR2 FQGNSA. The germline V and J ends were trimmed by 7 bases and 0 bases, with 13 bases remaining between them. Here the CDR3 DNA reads TGTGCCAGCACACGTACCTACAGCTCCTACGAGCAGTACTTC. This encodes CASTRTYSSYEQYF.

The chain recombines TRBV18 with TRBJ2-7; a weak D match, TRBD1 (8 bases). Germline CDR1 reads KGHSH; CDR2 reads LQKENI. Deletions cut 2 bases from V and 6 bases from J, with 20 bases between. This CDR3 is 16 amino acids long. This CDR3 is CASSPRTGPGTTEQYF. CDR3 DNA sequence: TGTGCCAGCTCACCAAGGACAGGGCCAGGGACTACCGAGCAGTACTTC.

The CDR3 sequence is CASSVGRVQETQYF. CDR3 DNA: TGTGCCAGCAGCGTAGGTCGGGTCCAAGAGACCCAGTACTTC. V and J are TRBV9 and TRBJ2-5; no firm D call. Germline-derived CDR1 and CDR2 are SGDLS and YYNGEE. V lost 0 bases, J lost 1 base, and 7 bases lay in between. CDR3 size: 14 residues.

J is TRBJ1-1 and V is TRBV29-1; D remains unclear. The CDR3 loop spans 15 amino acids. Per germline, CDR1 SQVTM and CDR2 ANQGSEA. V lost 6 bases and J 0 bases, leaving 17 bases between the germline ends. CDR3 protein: CSVYPFVGMNTEAFF. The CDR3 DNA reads TGCAGCGTATACCCCTTCGTGGGCATGAACACTGAAGCTTTCTTT.

CDR3 protein: CASSDTLEAFF. Here the CDR3 DNA reads TGTGCCAGCAGCGATACACTAGAAGCTTTCTTT. The chain combines TRBV5-4 with TRBJ1-1; no clear D. The CDR3 is 11 residues long. The V end lost 4 bases, the J end lost 8 bases, and 9 bases lay between the germline ends. The germline V gene has CDR1 SGHNT and CDR2 YYREEE (reference sequence).

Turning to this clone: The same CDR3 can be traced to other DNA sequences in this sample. CDR3 sequence: CASSLGQGNSPLHF. Written as DNA, the CDR3 is TGCGCCAGCAGCTTGGGACAGGGGAATTCACCCCTCCACTTT. The chain uses TRBV5-1 and TRBJ1-6; 8 nucleotides line up with TRBD1. Trimming at V came to 0 bases and at J to 7 bases, leaving 0 bases not matched to a gene. The germline V gene has CDR1 SGHRS and CDR2 YFSETQ. The CDR3 runs to 14 residues.

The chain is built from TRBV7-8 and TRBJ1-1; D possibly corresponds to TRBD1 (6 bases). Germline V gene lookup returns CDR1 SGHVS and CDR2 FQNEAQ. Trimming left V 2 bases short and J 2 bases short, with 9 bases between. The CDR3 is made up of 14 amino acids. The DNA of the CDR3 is TGTGCCAGCAGCTTAAAACAGGGCAACACTGAAGCTTTCTTT. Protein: CASSLKQGNTEAFF.

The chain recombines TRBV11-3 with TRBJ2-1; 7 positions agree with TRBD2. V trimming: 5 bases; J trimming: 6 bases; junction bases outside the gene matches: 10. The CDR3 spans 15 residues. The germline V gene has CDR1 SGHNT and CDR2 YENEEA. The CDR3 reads CASSPTSVEGNEQFF. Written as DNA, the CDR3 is TGTGCCAGCAGCCCCACTAGCGTTGAGGGCAATGAGCAGTTCTTC.

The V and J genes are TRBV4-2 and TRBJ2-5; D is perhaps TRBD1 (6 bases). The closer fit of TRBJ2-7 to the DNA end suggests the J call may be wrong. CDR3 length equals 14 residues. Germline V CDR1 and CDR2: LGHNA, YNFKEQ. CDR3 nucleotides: TGTGCCAGCAGCCACAGGGGAGTAACAAACGAGCAGTACTTC. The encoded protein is CASSHRGVTNEQYF.

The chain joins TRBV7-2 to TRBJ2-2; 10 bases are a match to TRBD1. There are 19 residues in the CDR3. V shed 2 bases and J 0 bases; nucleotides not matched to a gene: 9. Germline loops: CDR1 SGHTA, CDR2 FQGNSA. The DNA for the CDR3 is TGTGCCAGCAGCTTATATGGGACAGGGGAAAGCGCGAACACCGGGGAGCTGTTTTTT. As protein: CASSLYGTGESANTGELFF.

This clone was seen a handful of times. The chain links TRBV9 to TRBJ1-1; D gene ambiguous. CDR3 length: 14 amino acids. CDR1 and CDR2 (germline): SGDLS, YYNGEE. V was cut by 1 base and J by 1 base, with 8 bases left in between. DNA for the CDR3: TGTGCCAGCAGCGTAATCGCAGAGAACACTGAAGCTTTCTTT. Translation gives CASSVIAENTEAFF.

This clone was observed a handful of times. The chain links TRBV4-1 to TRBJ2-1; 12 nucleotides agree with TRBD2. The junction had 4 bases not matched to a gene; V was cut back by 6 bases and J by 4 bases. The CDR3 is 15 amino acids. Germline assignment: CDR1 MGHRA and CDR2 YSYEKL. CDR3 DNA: TGCGCCAGCAGACTACTAGCGGGGGGATACAATGAGCAGTTCTTC. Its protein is CASRLLAGGYNEQFF.

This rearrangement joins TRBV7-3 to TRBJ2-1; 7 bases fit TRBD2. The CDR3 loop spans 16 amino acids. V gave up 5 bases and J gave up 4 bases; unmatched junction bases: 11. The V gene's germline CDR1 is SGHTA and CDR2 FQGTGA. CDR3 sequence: CASSPMERGGYNEQFF. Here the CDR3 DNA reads TGTGCCAGCAGCCCCATGGAGCGGGGAGGTTACAATGAGCAGTTCTTC.

The CDR3 region is CASSRQGPSYEQYF. Written as DNA, the CDR3 is TGTGCCAGCAGCCGACAGGGGCCTTCCTACGAGCAGTACTTC. The V and J genes are TRBV5-6 and TRBJ2-7; 8 positions match TRBD1. Trimming at V came to 4 bases and at J to 1 base, leaving 4 bases not matched to a gene. CDR3 length: 14 residues. Germline assignment: CDR1 SGHDT and CDR2 YYEEEE.

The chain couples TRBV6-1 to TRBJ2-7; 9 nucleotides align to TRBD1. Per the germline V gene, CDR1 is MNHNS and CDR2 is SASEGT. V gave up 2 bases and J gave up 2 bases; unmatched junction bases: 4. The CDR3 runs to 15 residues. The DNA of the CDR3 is TGTGCCAGCAGTGAAAGACAGGGGGGTACCTACGAGCAGTACTTC. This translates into CASSERQGGTYEQYF.